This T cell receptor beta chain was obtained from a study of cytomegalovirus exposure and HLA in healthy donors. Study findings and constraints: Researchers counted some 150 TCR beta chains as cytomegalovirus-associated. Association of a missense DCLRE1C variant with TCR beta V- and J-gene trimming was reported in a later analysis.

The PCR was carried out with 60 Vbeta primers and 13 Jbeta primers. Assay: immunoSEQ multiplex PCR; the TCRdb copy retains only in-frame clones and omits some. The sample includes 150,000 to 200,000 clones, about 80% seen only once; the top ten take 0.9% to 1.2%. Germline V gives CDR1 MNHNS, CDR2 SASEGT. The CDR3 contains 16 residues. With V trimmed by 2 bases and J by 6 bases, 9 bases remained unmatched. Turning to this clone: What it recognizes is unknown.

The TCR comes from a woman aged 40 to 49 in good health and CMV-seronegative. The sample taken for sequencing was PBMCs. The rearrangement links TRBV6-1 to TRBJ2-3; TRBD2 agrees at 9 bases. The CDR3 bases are TGTGCCAGCAGTGAAAGGCCTAGCGGGATGTGGGATACGCAGTATTTT. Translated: CASSERPSGMWDTQYF.